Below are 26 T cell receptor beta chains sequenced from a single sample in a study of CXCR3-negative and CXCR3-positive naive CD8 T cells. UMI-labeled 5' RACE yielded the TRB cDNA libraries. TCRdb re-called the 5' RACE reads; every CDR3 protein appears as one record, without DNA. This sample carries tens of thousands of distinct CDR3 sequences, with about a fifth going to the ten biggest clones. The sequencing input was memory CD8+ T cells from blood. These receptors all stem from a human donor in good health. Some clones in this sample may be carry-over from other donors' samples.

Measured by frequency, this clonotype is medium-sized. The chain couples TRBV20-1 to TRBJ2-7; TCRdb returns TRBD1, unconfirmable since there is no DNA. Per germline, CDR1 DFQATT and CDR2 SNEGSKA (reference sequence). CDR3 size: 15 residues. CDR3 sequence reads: CSATDGDRGAYEQYF.

CDR3: CASRGAGATYNEQFF. This chain links TRBV5-1 with TRBJ2-1; TCRdb's D gene call, TRBD1, goes unchecked for lack of DNA. The germline V gene encodes CDR1 SGHRS and CDR2 YFSETQ. The CDR3 is 15 amino acids.

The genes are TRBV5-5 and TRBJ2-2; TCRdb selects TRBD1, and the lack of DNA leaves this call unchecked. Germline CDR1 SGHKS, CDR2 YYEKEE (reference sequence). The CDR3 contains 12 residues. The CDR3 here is CASSFDRDQLFF. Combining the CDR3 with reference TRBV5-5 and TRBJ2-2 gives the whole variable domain DAGVTQSPTHLIKTRGQQVTLRCSPISGHKSVSWYQQVLGQGPQFIFQYYEKEERGRGNFPDRFSARQFPNYSSELNVNALLLGDSALYLCASSFDRDQLFFGEGSRLTVL.

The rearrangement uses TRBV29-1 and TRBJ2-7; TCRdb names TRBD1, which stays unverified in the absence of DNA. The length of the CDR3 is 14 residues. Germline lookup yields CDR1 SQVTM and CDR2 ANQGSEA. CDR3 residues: CSVAAGVRGYEQYF.

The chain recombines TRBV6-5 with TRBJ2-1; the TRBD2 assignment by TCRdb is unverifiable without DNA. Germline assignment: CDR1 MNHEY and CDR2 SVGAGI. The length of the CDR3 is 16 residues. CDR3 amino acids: CASSFSTGPSYNEQFF.

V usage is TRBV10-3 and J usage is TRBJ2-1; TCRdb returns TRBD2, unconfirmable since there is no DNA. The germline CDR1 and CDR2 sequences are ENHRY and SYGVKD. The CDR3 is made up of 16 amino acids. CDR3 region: CAISDPTSGVYNEQFF.

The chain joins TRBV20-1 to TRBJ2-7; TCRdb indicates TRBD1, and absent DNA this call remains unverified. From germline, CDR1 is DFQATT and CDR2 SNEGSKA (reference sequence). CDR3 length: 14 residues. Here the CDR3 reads CSANSLGKTGTGYF.

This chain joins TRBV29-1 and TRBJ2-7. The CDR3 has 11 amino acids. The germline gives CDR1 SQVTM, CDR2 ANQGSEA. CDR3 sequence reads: CSVSVSYEQYF.

CDR3 amino acids: CASRPGNSYEQYF. J is TRBJ2-7 and V is TRBV5-1; TCRdb lists TRBD1, though no DNA is available to test this call. CDR1 is SGHRS and CDR2 is YFSETQ in the germline V gene. This CDR3 comprises 13 residues.

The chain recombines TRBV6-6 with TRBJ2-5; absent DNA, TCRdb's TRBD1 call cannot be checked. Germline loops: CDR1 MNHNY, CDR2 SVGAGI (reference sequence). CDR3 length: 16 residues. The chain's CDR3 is CASISGISEGRKTQYF.

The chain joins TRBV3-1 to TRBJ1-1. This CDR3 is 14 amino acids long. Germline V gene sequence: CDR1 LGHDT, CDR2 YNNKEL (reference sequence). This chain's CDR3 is CATAEGFMNTEAFF.

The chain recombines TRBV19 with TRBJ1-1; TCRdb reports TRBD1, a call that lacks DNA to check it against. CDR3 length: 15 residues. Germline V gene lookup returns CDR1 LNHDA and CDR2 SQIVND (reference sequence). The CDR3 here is CASSLDPRGNTEAFF.

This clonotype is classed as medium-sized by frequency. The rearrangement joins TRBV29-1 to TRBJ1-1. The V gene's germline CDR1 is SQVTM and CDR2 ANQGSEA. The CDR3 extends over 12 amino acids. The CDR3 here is CSVGRMNTEAFF.

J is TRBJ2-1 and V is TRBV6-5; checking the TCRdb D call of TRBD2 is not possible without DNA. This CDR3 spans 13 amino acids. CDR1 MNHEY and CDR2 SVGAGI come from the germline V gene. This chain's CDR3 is CASSLTSNNEQFF.

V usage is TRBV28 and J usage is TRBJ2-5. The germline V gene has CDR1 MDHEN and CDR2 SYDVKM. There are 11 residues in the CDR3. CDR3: CASRIRETQYF.

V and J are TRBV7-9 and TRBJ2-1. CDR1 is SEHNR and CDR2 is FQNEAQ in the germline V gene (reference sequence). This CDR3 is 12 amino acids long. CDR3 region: CASSLEDNEQFF.

The CDR3 sequence is CASSSHLTSGGYNEQFF. This chain uses TRBV5-1 with TRBJ2-1; TCRdb proposes TRBD2, but this gene call is untestable without DNA. Germline CDR1 SGHRS, CDR2 YFSETQ. The CDR3 sequence is 17 residues long.

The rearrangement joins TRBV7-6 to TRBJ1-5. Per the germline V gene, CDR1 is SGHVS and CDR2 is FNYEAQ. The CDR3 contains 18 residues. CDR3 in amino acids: CASSLEAFGAYSNQPQHF. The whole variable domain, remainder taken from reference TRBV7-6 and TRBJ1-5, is GAGVSQSPRYKVTKRGQDVALRCDPISGHVSLYWYRQALGQGPEFLTYFNYEAQQDKSGLPNDRFSAERPEGSISTLTIQRTEQRDSAMYRCASSLEAFGAYSNQPQHFGDGTRLSIL.

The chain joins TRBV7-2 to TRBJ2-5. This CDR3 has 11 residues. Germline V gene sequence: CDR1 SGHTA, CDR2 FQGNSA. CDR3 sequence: CASSPQETQYF.

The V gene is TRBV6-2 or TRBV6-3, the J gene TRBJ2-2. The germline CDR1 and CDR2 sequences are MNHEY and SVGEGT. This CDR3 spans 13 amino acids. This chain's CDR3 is CASSYSSAGELFF.

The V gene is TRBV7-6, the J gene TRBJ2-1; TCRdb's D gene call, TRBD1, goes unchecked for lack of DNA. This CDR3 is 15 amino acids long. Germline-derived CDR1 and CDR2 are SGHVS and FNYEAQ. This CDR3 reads CASSLGGDRDNEQFF.

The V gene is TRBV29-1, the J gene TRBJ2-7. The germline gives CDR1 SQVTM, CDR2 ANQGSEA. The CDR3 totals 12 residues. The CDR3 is CSVELPTYEQYF.

CDR3 in amino acids: CASSQVRGADTEAFF. The chain employs TRBV14 and TRBJ1-1; the TCRdb call, TRBD1, lacks DNA for checking. The germline V gene has CDR1 SGHDN and CDR2 FVKESK. The CDR3 consists of 15 residues.

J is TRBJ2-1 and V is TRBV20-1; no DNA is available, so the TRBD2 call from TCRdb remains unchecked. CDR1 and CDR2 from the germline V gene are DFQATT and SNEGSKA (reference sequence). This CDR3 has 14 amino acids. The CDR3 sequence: CSARGTSDNSEQFF.

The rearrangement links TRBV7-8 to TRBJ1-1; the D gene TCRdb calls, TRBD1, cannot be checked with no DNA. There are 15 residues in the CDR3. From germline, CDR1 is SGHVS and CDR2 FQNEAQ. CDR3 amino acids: CASSFEDRMNTEAFF.

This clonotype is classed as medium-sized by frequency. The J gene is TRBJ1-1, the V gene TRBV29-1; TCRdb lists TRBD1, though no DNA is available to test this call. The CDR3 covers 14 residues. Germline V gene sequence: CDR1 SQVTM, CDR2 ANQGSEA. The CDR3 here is CSVTGTGLETEAFF.